What follows are 17 T cell receptor beta chains derived from one specimen sequenced in a study of metastatic and nonmetastatic thyroid tumors. Thyroid surgery was preceded by no treatment in any patient. TCRdb re-analyzed the PCR reads using MiXCR. The profile shows roughly 4,700 clones, approximately 32% of them singletons. Material: adjacent normal tissue. These receptors were collected from a female donor with papillary thyroid cancer or a benign thyroid nodule (not recorded which). Some clones in this sample may be carry-over from other donors' samples.

This clone has just a few counts. V is TRBV6-1 and J is TRBJ1-2; D is unclear. The CDR3 runs 11 residues. From germline, CDR1 is MNHNS and CDR2 SASEGT. The V gene lost 7 bases and the J gene lost 7 bases, with 10 bases spanning the gap. CDR3 sequence: CASNLGGGYTF. In DNA form, the CDR3 reads TGTGCCAGCAACCTGGGTGGTGGCTACACCTTC.

The V call is TRBV5-6, the J call TRBJ2-7, with a tentative D call TRBD1 (6 bases). The CDR3 runs 14 residues. CDR1 SGHDT and CDR2 YYEEEE come from the germline V gene. The V end was cut by 4 bases, the J end by 7 bases, with 18 bases between. CDR3 bases: TGTGCCAGCAGCACCCCGACAGGTCGAACGGAGCAGTACTTC. Translated, it gives CASSTPTGRTEQYF.

This clone is categorized as medium-sized. CDR3 DNA sequence: TGTGCTAGTGGCCAACAGGGGCCTATAAACACCGGGGAGCTGTTTTTT. It yields the protein CASGQQGPINTGELFF. This rearrangement joins TRBV12-5 to TRBJ2-2, with 7 bases lining up with TRBD1. The CDR3 covers 16 residues. Germline CDR1 LGHNT, CDR2 FRNRAP. V lost 6 bases and J lost 2; bases outside the gene matches: 9.

CDR3 sequence: CASSGGTGNDYGYTF. Here the CDR3 DNA reads TGTGCCAGCAGCGGGGGGACAGGGAATGACTATGGCTACACCTTC. The chain combines TRBV5-6 with TRBJ1-2; TRBD1 aligns across 9 bases. V lost 4 bases, J lost 3 bases, and 7 bases stayed unmatched. Germline V gene lookup returns CDR1 SGHDT and CDR2 YYEEEE. The CDR3 has 15 amino acids.

This clone is labeled as medium-sized. The gene calls are TRBV7-9 and TRBJ2-1; tentative D call: TRBD1 (8 bases). Germline V gives CDR1 SEHNR, CDR2 FQNEAQ (reference sequence). CDR3 length: 14 residues. The V end lost 5 bases, the J end lost 7 bases, and 15 bases lay between the germline ends. The CDR3 protein is CASSPKQGGNEQFF. CDR3 sequence (DNA): TGTGCCAGCAGCCCGAAACAGGGGGGGAATGAGCAGTTCTTC. Filled out from reference TRBV7-9 and TRBJ2-1, the complete variable domain reads DTGVSQNPRHKITKRGQNVTFRCDPISEHNRLYWYRQTLGQGPEFLTYFQNEAQLEKSRLLSDRFSAERPKGSFSTLEIQRTEQGDSAMYLCASSPKQGGNEQFFGPGTRLTVL.

The chain employs TRBV11-2 and TRBJ2-1, with D perhaps TRBD2 (6 bases). The germline CDR1 and CDR2 sequences are SGHAT and FQNNGV. The CDR3 extends over 15 amino acids. Trimming removed 3 bases from V and 6 bases from J, with 15 bases in between. CDR3 loop: CASSFESLAFNEQFF. The CDR3 nucleotides read TGTGCCAGCAGCTTCGAGTCCCTAGCGTTCAATGAGCAGTTCTTC.

This clone ranks as large. Germline is not matched at one junction end, which may reflect a read error. The gene calls are TRBV6-1 and TRBJ2-7; D perhaps matches TRBD2 (6 bases). This CDR3 spans 15 amino acids. Per germline, CDR1 MNHNS and CDR2 SASEGT. The CDR3 DNA reads TGTGCCAGCAGGGAAGGTCCCGGGAGTTATTACGAGCAGTACTTC. Translating gives CASREGPGSYYEQYF.

In its sample, this clone is medium-sized. The chain joins TRBV20-1 to TRBJ1-2; D unclear. Trimming shortened V by 1 base and J by 1 base, and 10 bases separated the two germline ends. The CDR3 length is 14 residues. Germline V gene data show CDR1 as DFQATT and CDR2 as SNEGSKA (reference sequence). The CDR3 loop is CSARVARDNYGYTF. The CDR3 region has the DNA TGCAGTGCTAGAGTGGCGAGGGATAACTATGGCTACACCTTC.

This chain joins TRBV19 and TRBJ2-3, with 11 bases lining up with TRBD2. The trim removed 6 bases at V and 2 bases at J, leaving 4 bases unmatched. There are 15 residues in the CDR3. Germline V gives CDR1 LNHDA, CDR2 SQIVND (reference sequence). The chain's CDR3 is CASRGTSGTTDTQYF. The CDR3 DNA reads as TGTGCCAGTAGGGGGACTAGCGGAACCACAGATACGCAGTATTTT.

About this clone itself: The junction differs from germline at one of its ends, possibly a read error. The rearrangement links TRBV28 to TRBJ2-7; no clear D gene. The germline V gene encodes CDR1 MDHEN and CDR2 SYDVKM. This CDR3 spans 12 amino acids. The CDR3 is CAGSLPNYEQYF. Written as DNA, the CDR3 is TGTGCCGGCAGTTTACCAAACTACGAGCAGTACTTC.

The rearrangement joins TRBV18 to TRBJ2-7; D may be TRBD1 (5 bases). Germline V gene data show CDR1 as KGHSH and CDR2 as LQKENI. This CDR3 is built from 14 residues. V gave up 6 bases and J gave up 2 bases, with 14 bases separating them. The CDR3 sequence is CASSPQGHTYEQYF. The DNA for the CDR3 is TGTGCCAGCTCCCCCCAAGGACATACCTACGAGCAGTACTTC.

Relative to its sample, this clone is large (0.1 to 1%). The J gene is TRBJ1-2, the V gene TRBV7-2; D possibly corresponds to TRBD1 (5 bases). The CDR3 covers 12 residues. The germline V gene has CDR1 SGHTA and CDR2 FQGNSA. V gave up 1 base and J gave up 7 bases, with 7 bases separating them. The CDR3 is CASSLGGGGYTF. CDR3 coding DNA: TGTGCCAGCAGCTTAGGGGGGGGTGGCTACACCTTC.

This clone was counted only a few times. The chain combines TRBV19 with TRBJ2-1; 9 bases line up with TRBD1. Germline trimming cut 1 base from V and 6 bases from J; bases unmatched to any gene: 4. CDR3 length: 15 amino acids. Germline-derived CDR1 and CDR2 are LNHDA and SQIVND (reference sequence). In nucleotides, the CDR3 is TGTGCCAGTAGTATAGGGACAGGGGAGGTCAATGAGCAGTTCTTC. This codes for CASSIGTGEVNEQFF.

This clone has just one count. The CDR3 spells CASSFFGNEQFF. The CDR3 DNA is TGTGCCAGCAGCTTTTTCGGCAATGAGCAGTTCTTC. The chain links TRBV11-1 to TRBJ2-1; D uncertain. Germline values: CDR1 SGHAT, CDR2 FQDESV (reference sequence). The length of the CDR3 is 12 residues. Trimming left V 3 bases short and J 6 bases short, with 6 bases between.

J is TRBJ1-2 and V is TRBV3-1, with 9 positions matching TRBD1. The J segment lost 4 bases and the V segment lost 3 bases, leaving 6 bases of the junction unmatched. The CDR3 covers 15 residues. Germline V gene sequence: CDR1 LGHDT, CDR2 YNNKEL (reference sequence). This CDR3 reads CASSHHRDRAYGYTF. The CDR3 nucleotides read TGTGCCAGCAGCCATCACCGGGACAGGGCCTATGGCTACACCTTC.

Judged by abundance, this clone is medium-sized. The V call is TRBV14, the J call TRBJ1-4; D may be TRBD1 (5 bases). This CDR3 has 15 amino acids. In germline, CDR1 is SGHDN, CDR2 FVKESK. Deletions cut 4 bases from V and 0 bases from J, with 9 bases between. As DNA, the CDR3 is TGTGCCAGCAGCCCCTGGGGGGCAACTAATGAAAAACTGTTTTTT. Its protein product is CASSPWGATNEKLFF.

The chain links TRBV11-2 to TRBJ2-7, with TRBD2 matching 8 bases. The CDR3 loop spans 18 amino acids. In germline, CDR1 is SGHAT, CDR2 FQNNGV. The V and J ends lost 1 base and 1 base, in that order; junction bases with no gene match: 12. In DNA, the CDR3 is TGTGCCAGCAGCTTAGTCTTCCCCAGCAGCGGGAGTTCCTACGAGCAGTACTTC. It encodes CASSLVFPSSGSSYEQYF.